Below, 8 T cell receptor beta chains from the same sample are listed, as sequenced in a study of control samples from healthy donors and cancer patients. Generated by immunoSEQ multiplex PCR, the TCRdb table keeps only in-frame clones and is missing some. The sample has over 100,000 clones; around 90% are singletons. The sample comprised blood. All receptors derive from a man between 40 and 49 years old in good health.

CDR3 bases: TGTGCCAGCAGCGTACAGGGATTTACCGAGACCCAGTACTTC. Translated, it gives CASSVQGFTETQYF. The rearrangement uses TRBV9 and TRBJ2-5; TRBD1 is a possible D gene (5 bases). There are 14 residues in the CDR3. Trimming took off 1 base at V and 5 bases at J, with 12 bases between the two ends. CDR1 and CDR2 from the germline V gene are SGDLS and YYNGEE.

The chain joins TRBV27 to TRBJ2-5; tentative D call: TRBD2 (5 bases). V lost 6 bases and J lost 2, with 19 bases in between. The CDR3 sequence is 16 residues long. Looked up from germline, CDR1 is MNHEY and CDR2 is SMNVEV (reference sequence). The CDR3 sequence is CASSPKGVAFQETQYF. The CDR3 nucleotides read TGTGCCAGCAGCCCCAAGGGAGTGGCCTTTCAAGAGACCCAGTACTTC.

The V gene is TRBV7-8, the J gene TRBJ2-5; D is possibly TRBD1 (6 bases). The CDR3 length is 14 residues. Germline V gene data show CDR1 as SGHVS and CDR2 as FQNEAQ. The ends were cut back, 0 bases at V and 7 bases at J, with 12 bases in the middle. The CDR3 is CASSLAAGVATQYF. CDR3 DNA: TGTGCCAGCAGCTTAGCGGCAGGGGTTGCGACCCAGTACTTC.

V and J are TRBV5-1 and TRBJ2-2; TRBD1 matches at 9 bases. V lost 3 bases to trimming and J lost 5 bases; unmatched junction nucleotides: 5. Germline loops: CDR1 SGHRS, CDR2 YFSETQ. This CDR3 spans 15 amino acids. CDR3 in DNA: TGCGCCAGCAGCTCCCAACAGGGGGCGACCGGGGAGCTGTTTTTT. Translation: CASSSQQGATGELFF. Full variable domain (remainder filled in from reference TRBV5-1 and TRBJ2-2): KAGVTQTPRYLIKTRGQQVTLSCSPISGHRSVSWYQQTPGQGLQFLFEYFSETQRNKGNFPGRFSGRQFSNSRSEMNVSTLELGDSALYLCASSSQQGATGELFFGEGSRLTVL.

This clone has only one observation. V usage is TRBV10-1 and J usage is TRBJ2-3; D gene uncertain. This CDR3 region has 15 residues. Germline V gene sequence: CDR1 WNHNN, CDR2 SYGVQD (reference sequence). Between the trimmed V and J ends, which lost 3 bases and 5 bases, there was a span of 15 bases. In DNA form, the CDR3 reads TGCGCCAGCAGTGATACGACTCGCGGCGGAGATACGCAGTATTTT. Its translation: CASSDTTRGGDTQYF.

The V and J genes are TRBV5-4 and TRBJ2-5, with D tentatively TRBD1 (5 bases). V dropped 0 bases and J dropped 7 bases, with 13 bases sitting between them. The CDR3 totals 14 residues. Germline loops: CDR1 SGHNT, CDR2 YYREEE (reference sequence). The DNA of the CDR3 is TGTGCCAGCAGCTTGGCGGACACGGCCCGGACCCAGTACTTC. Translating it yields CASSLADTARTQYF.

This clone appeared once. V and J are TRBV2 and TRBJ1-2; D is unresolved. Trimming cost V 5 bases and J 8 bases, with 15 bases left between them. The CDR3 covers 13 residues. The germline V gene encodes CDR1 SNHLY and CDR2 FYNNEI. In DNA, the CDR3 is TGTGCCAGCAGTATTGTCTTCCTAGGGGGCTACACCTTC. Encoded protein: CASSIVFLGGYTF.

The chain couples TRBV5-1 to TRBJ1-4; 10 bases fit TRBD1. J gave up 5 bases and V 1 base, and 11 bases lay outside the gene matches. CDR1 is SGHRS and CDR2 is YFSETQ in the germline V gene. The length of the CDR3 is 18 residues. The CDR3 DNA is TGCGCCAGCAGCTTGTCGCGAAGTGGGACAGGGGAAAATGAAAAACTGTTTTTT. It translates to CASSLSRSGTGENEKLFF.